This TCR beta chain came from a study of blood T cell repertoires in COVID-19. Trimming took off 2 bases at V and 8 bases at J, with 13 bases between the two ends. The CDR3 loop spans 14 amino acids. Germline V gene data show CDR1 as MNHEY and CDR2 as SVGAGI. As processed by the authors: Estimates of nucleated cell counts were drawn from the amplification of reference gene primers. Clones were sequenced by immunoSEQ multiplex PCR, and TCRdb holds only the in-frame ones, with some missing. The V and J calls and clone size were taken over from that table, and D and trimming were inferred from the DNA. The data contain 250,000 to 350,000 clones, approximately 90% of them singletons.

The sequenced material came from peripheral blood. The source of this sequence is a woman between 50 and 59 years old who had recovered from COVID-19. This chain connects TRBV6-5 to TRBJ2-1; possible D gene TRBD1, 6 bases. For the CDR3, the DNA is TGTGCCAGCAGTTACACAGGGCCAATGGATGAGCAGTTCTTC. This sequence encodes CASSYTGPMDEQFF.